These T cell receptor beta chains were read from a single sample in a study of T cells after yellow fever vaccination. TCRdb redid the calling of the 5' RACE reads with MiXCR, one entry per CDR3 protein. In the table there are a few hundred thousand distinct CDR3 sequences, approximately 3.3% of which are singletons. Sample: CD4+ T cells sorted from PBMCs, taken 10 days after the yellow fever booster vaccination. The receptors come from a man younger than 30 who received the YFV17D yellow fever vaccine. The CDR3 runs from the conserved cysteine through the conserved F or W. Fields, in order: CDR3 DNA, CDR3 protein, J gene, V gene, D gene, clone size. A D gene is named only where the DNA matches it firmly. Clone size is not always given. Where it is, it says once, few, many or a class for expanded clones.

CDR3 DNA: TGCGCCAGCCGGGACGTAAACGAGGATACGCAGTATTTT
CDR3 protein: CASRDVNEDTQYF
J gene: TRBJ2-3
V gene: TRBV5-1
D gene: NA
clone size: many

CDR3 DNA: TGCGCCAGCGGAGATGGGGCCAACGTCCTGACTTTC
CDR3 protein: CASGDGANVLTF
J gene: TRBJ2-6
V gene: TRBV5-1
D gene: NA
clone size: many

CDR3 DNA: TGTGCCACCCAGGGCGGGGGGGCTCGGGAGCAGTACTTC
CDR3 protein: CATQGGGAREQYF
J gene: TRBJ2-7
V gene: TRBV12-3/TRBV12-4
D gene: TRBD2
clone size: NA

CDR3 DNA: TGTGCCAGCAGTTACTACACGAACACCGGGGAGCTGTTTTTT
CDR3 protein: CASSYYTNTGELFF
J gene: TRBJ2-2
V gene: TRBV28
D gene: NA
clone size: NA

CDR3 DNA: TGCAGCGTTGATCGGAATAGCGGGATTCAAGGGACCCAGTACTTC
CDR3 protein: CSVDRNSGIQGTQYF
J gene: TRBJ2-5
V gene: TRBV29-1
D gene: TRBD2
clone size: few

CDR3 DNA: TGTGCCAGCAGTGTCCTAAAAGTGTATGAGCAGTTCTTC
CDR3 protein: CASSVLKVYEQFF
J gene: TRBJ2-1
V gene: TRBV2
D gene: NA
clone size: many

CDR3 DNA: TGTGCCAGTAGTATAGGGACAGTCCCGAAGGTGTTTTTT
CDR3 protein: CASSIGTVPKVFF
J gene: TRBJ2-2
V gene: TRBV19
D gene: NA
clone size: many

CDR3 DNA: TGTGCCAGCAGCTACAGGGGAGGGGATCAGCCCCAGCATTTT
CDR3 protein: CASSYRGGDQPQHF
J gene: TRBJ1-5
V gene: TRBV7-2
D gene: TRBD1
clone size: few

CDR3 DNA: TGTGCCAGCAGCACACGGACTAGCGGGGCCGAAGATACGCAGTATTTT
CDR3 protein: CASSTRTSGAEDTQYF
J gene: TRBJ2-3
V gene: TRBV7-3
D gene: TRBD2
clone size: NA

CDR3 DNA: TGTGCCAGCAGCTTAGGTGATCCAGTTATGAACACTGAAGCTTTCTTT
CDR3 protein: CASSLGDPVMNTEAFF
J gene: TRBJ1-1
V gene: TRBV7-9
D gene: NA
clone size: many

CDR3 DNA: TGCAGTGCTAGAGATCGCAGGGGGCCAGGAAACACCATATATTTT
CDR3 protein: CSARDRRGPGNTIYF
J gene: TRBJ1-3
V gene: TRBV20-1
D gene: TRBD1
clone size: few

CDR3 DNA: TGCGCCAGCAGCCAAGAAAGTACAGGACCCTACGAGCAGTACTTC
CDR3 protein: CASSQESTGPYEQYF
J gene: TRBJ2-7
V gene: TRBV4-3
D gene: NA
clone size: few

CDR3 DNA: TGTGCCAGCAGTTACGGCAGGGGGCCTGAAAAACTGTTTTTT
CDR3 protein: CASSYGRGPEKLFF
J gene: TRBJ1-4
V gene: TRBV6-5
D gene: TRBD1
clone size: few

CDR3 DNA: TGTGCCAGCAGCTTGGATATCAGGGGTGAAGCTTTCTTT
CDR3 protein: CASSLDIRGEAFF
J gene: TRBJ1-1
V gene: TRBV5-6
D gene: NA
clone size: few

CDR3 DNA: TGTGCCAGCAGTTTACTTCTGGCTAGTATCAACAGAGAGCAGTTCTTC
CDR3 protein: CASSLLLASINREQFF
J gene: TRBJ2-1
V gene: TRBV27
D gene: NA
clone size: many

CDR3 DNA: TGTGCCAGCAGCGGGCAACGGGACACCTCAAGCATGAACACTGAAGCTTTCTTT
CDR3 protein: CASSGQRDTSSMNTEAFF
J gene: TRBJ1-1
V gene: TRBV9
D gene: NA
clone size: few

CDR3 DNA: TGCAGTGCTCTCAGGGAAGCGAATGAAAAACTGTTTTTT
CDR3 protein: CSALREANEKLFF
J gene: TRBJ1-4
V gene: TRBV20-1
D gene: NA
clone size: many

CDR3 DNA: TGTGCCACCAGCAGAGGAGCAGGGCAGAGGGAGACCCAGTACTTC
CDR3 protein: CATSRGAGQRETQYF
J gene: TRBJ2-5
V gene: TRBV15
D gene: NA
clone size: NA

CDR3 DNA: TGCGCCAGCAGCCAAGGGGTTGTTGGATGGGGTGAAGCTTTCTTT
CDR3 protein: CASSQGVVGWGEAFF
J gene: TRBJ1-1
V gene: TRBV4-1
D gene: NA
clone size: NA

CDR3 DNA: TGCAGTGCTAGAGAGTCGGGACAGAGTAACACTGAAGCTTTCTTT
CDR3 protein: CSARESGQSNTEAFF
J gene: TRBJ1-1
V gene: TRBV20-1
D gene: TRBD1
clone size: many

CDR3 DNA: TGTGCCAGCAGCGGAGACAGGGACCTCCGAGAGACCCAGTACTTC
CDR3 protein: CASSGDRDLRETQYF
J gene: TRBJ2-5
V gene: TRBV5-4
D gene: TRBD1
clone size: NA

CDR3 DNA: TGTGCCTGGAGTGCGAAGGACCGGAACACTGAAGCTTTCTTT
CDR3 protein: CAWSAKDRNTEAFF
J gene: TRBJ1-1
V gene: TRBV30
D gene: NA
clone size: NA

CDR3 DNA: TGCGCCAGCAGCTTGGAAGGGGTTTCCTACAATGAGCAGTTCTTC
CDR3 protein: CASSLEGVSYNEQFF
J gene: TRBJ2-1
V gene: TRBV5-1
D gene: NA
clone size: many

CDR3 DNA: TGTGCCAGCAGCTCCTTGCGGGGGTACAATGAGCAGTTCTTC
CDR3 protein: CASSSLRGYNEQFF
J gene: TRBJ2-1
V gene: TRBV7-6
D gene: TRBD2
clone size: NA

CDR3 DNA: TGTGCCAGCAGCTTCAGGAGCGGGACTAATGAAAAACTGTTTTTT
CDR3 protein: CASSFRSGTNEKLFF
J gene: TRBJ1-4
V gene: TRBV12-3/TRBV12-4
D gene: NA
clone size: many

CDR3 DNA: TGTGCCAGCAGTGTCAAATCGTCCACAGATACGCAGTATTTT
CDR3 protein: CASSVKSSTDTQYF
J gene: TRBJ2-3
V gene: TRBV2
D gene: NA
clone size: many

CDR3 DNA: TGCGCCAGCAGCGACCGGGACACGTACTACGAGCAGTACTTC
CDR3 protein: CASSDRDTYYEQYF
J gene: TRBJ2-7
V gene: TRBV5-1
D gene: NA
clone size: few

CDR3 DNA: TGTGCCACGGACAGGGGACGGACGCAGTATTTT
CDR3 protein: CATDRGRTQYF
J gene: TRBJ2-3
V gene: TRBV12-3/TRBV12-4
D gene: TRBD1
clone size: many

CDR3 DNA: TGTGCCAGCAGTTTTGGGCAGGAAAACTATGGCTACACCTTC
CDR3 protein: CASSFGQENYGYTF
J gene: TRBJ1-2
V gene: TRBV12-3/TRBV12-4
D gene: NA
clone size: NA

CDR3 DNA: TGTGCCAGCACTGATTGGGCATCGAGGGAGCAGTACTTC
CDR3 protein: CASTDWASREQYF
J gene: TRBJ2-7
V gene: TRBV28
D gene: NA
clone size: many

CDR3 DNA: TGTGCCAGCAGCCCCGGACAAGGCGGTTCACCCCTCCACTTT
CDR3 protein: CASSPGQGGSPLHF
J gene: TRBJ1-6
V gene: TRBV7-3
D gene: NA
clone size: many

CDR3 DNA: TGTGCCAGCAGCCCGGACACTTCTAACTATGGCTACACCTTC
CDR3 protein: CASSPDTSNYGYTF
J gene: TRBJ1-2
V gene: TRBV7-9
D gene: NA
clone size: few

CDR3 DNA: TGCGCCAGCAGCCAGACAGGGGACTCCGGGCCCAAAAACATTCAGTACTTC
CDR3 protein: CASSQTGDSGPKNIQYF
J gene: TRBJ2-4
V gene: TRBV4-1
D gene: TRBD1
clone size: many

CDR3 DNA: TGTGCCACCAGTGACCCTCGTGGGGCCAACGTCCTGACTTTC
CDR3 protein: CATSDPRGANVLTF
J gene: TRBJ2-6
V gene: TRBV24-1
D gene: NA
clone size: NA

CDR3 DNA: TGTGCCAGCAGTAAGCAGGGGGCAAACACCGGGGAGCTGTTTTTT
CDR3 protein: CASSKQGANTGELFF
J gene: TRBJ2-2
V gene: TRBV12-3/TRBV12-4
D gene: TRBD1
clone size: few

CDR3 DNA: TGTGCCAGCAGCCAGGGTAGGACTTCTGATGGGGAGCTGTTTTTT
CDR3 protein: CASSQGRTSDGELFF
J gene: TRBJ2-2
V gene: TRBV4-2
D gene: NA
clone size: NA